Below are 8 T cell receptor beta chains sequenced from a single sample in a study of OX40 agonist ivuxolimab in advanced cancers. The data were produced by immunoSEQ multiplex PCR, yet TCRdb's version contains in-frame clones alone and is incomplete. The sample records 60,000 or so clones, 82% being singletons. Sequencing was performed on CD4+ or CD8+ T cells sorted from blood, taken in a trial of the OX40 agonist ivuxolimab. The receptors derive from an adult with an advanced solid tumor such as melanoma, head and neck, liver or kidney cancer.

This clone has more than one count but fewer than ten. CDR3 in amino acids: CASSRGTPHNEQFF. The CDR3 nucleotides are TGTGCCAGCAGCCGCGGGACACCACACAATGAGCAGTTCTTC. The chain has TRBV6-5 and TRBJ2-1; the D call may be TRBD1 or TRBD2 (6 bases each). The germline V gene encodes CDR1 MNHEY and CDR2 SVGAGI. Trimming took 6 bases from V and 5 from J, leaving 14 bases between them. This CDR3 has 14 amino acids.

This rearrangement joins TRBV11-2 to TRBJ2-6, with a possible D match to TRBD2 (6 bases). CDR1 and CDR2 from the germline V gene are SGHAT and FQNNGV. This CDR3 spans 15 amino acids. Trimming removed 3 bases from V and 3 bases from J, with 9 bases in between. CDR3 DNA sequence: TGTGCCAGCAGCTTCGGGGGAATTGGGGCCAACGTCCTGACTTTC. Translated: CASSFGGIGANVLTF.

The sample holds a few counts of this clone. This rearrangement joins TRBV7-9 to TRBJ2-3; TRBD1 is a possible D gene (5 bases). Germline V gives CDR1 SEHNR, CDR2 FQNEAQ (reference sequence). The CDR3 spans 15 residues. The germline V and J ends were trimmed by 2 bases and 3 bases, with 12 bases remaining between them. CDR3 in DNA: TGTGCCAGCAGCTTAAACAGGTTGGGTACAGATACGCAGTATTTT. It encodes CASSLNRLGTDTQYF.

This clone came up a few times. The V call is TRBV19, the J call TRBJ2-2, with D perhaps matching TRBD2 (6 bases). The germline V gene encodes CDR1 LNHDA and CDR2 SQIVND (reference sequence). The CDR3 runs to 15 residues. The V gene lost 4 bases and the J gene lost 6 bases, with 15 bases spanning the gap. The CDR3 protein is CASSSSLEGPGELFF. The CDR3 DNA reads as TGTGCCAGTAGTAGTTCCCTGGAGGGCCCCGGGGAGCTGTTTTTT.

This chain connects TRBV11-2 to TRBJ1-1; 8 positions match TRBD1. This CDR3 comprises 12 residues. V gave up 8 bases and J gave up 7 bases; unmatched junction bases: 6. Germline V gene lookup returns CDR1 SGHAT and CDR2 FQNNGV. CDR3 DNA: TGTGCCAGCGGAACAGGGGGAGGTGAAGCTTTCTTT. This encodes CASGTGGGEAFF.

The chain joins TRBV29-1 to TRBJ2-4, with TRBD2 as a possible D gene (6 bases). The germline gives CDR1 SQVTM, CDR2 ANQGSEA. Trimming stripped 4 bases from V and 8 bases from J, with 15 bases between. The CDR3 has 13 residues. CDR3 DNA sequence: TGCAGCGTTGGGGGCCTCGGGGGAGACATTCAGTACTTC. Amino acids: CSVGGLGGDIQYF. The complete variable domain, with remaining parts taken from reference TRBV29-1 and TRBJ2-4, reads SAVISQKPSRDICQRGTSLTIQCQVDSQVTMMFWYRQQPGQSLTLIATANQGSEATYESGFVIDKFPISRPNLTFSTLTVSNMSPEDSSIYLCSVGGLGGDIQYFGAGTRLSVL.

This chain connects TRBV7-2 to TRBJ2-2; D unresolved. The V gene's germline CDR1 is SGHTA and CDR2 FQGNSA. With 1 base removed from V and 2 bases from J, the gap between germline ends came to 5 bases. The CDR3 runs to 14 residues. The chain's CDR3 is CASSLDQNTGELFF. The CDR3 nucleotides are TGTGCCAGCAGCTTAGACCAAAACACCGGGGAGCTGTTTTTT. Filled out from reference TRBV7-2 and TRBJ2-2, the complete variable domain reads GAGVSQSPSNKVTEKGKDVELRCDPISGHTALYWYRQSLGQGLEFLIYFQGNSAPDKSGLPSDRFSAERTGGSVSTLTIQRTQQEDSAVYLCASSLDQNTGELFFGEGSRLTVL.

This clone was observed a single time. The V call is TRBV11-2, the J call TRBJ2-3; the D gene is possibly TRBD2 (5 bases). Germline CDR1 and CDR2: SGHAT and FQNNGV. With 3 bases removed from V and 1 base from J, the gap between germline ends came to 5 bases. CDR3 size: 13 residues. The DNA of the CDR3 is TGTGCCAGCAGCTTCGGGGGCACAGATACGCAGTATTTT. Protein sequence: CASSFGGTDTQYF.